This T cell receptor (beta chain) was documented in a study of early T cells in non-severe SARS-CoV-2 infection. Study-level information: Bulk RNA from unsorted whole blood was sequenced; chains were unpaired. The study's findings and limits: The study's VDJdb matching favored anti-spike CD8 responses and missed private and CD4 specificities.

Unique molecular identifier tags were affixed to discrete cDNA molecules. A single record per CDR3 protein comes from TCRdb applying MiXCR to the 5' RACE reads. The sample yields roughly 80,000 distinct CDR3 sequences, about 16% seen once. About this clonotype itself: Its antigen is unknown.

Germline-derived CDR1 and CDR2 are SGHRS and YFSETQ. Trimming took 0 bases from V and 7 from J, leaving 13 bases between them. The CDR3 contains 15 residues. V usage is TRBV5-1 and J usage is TRBJ1-4; weak D call: TRBD1 (6 bases). The TCR originated in an adult who was a healthcare worker with PCR-confirmed SARS-CoV-2 infection or an uninfected control (not recorded which). The sample consisted of whole blood. Here the CDR3 reads CASSLGAGATEKLFF. In DNA, the CDR3 is TGCGCCAGCAGCTTGGGGGCAGGGGCGACTGAAAAACTGTTTTTT.